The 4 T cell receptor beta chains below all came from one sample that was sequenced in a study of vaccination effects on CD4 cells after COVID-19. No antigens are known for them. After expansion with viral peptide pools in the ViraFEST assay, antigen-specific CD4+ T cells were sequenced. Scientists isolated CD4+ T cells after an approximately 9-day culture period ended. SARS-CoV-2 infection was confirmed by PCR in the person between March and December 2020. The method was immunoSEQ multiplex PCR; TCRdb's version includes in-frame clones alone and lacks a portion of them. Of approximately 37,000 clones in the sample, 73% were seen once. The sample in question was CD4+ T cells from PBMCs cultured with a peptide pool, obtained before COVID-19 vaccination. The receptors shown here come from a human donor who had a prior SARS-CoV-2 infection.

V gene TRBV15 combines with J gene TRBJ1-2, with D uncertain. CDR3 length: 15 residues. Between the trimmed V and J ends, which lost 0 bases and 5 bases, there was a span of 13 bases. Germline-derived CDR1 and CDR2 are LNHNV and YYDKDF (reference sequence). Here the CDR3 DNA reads TGTGCCACCAGCAGAGAGGCAGATAGCCTGTATGGCTACACCTTC. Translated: CATSREADSLYGYTF.

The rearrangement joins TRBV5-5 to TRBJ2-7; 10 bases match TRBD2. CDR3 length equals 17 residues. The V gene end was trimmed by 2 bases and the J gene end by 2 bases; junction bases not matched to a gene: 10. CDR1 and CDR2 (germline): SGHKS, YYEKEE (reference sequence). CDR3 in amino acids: CASSFLLTGLATYEQYF. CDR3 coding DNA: TGTGCCAGCAGCTTTTTGTTGACGGGACTAGCGACCTACGAGCAGTACTTC.

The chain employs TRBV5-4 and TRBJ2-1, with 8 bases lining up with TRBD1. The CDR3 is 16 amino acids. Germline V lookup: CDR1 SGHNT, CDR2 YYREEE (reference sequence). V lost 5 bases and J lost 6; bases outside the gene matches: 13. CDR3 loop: CASRSFGQGAGNEQFF. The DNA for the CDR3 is TGTGCCAGCAGGTCCTTCGGGCAGGGGGCAGGCAATGAGCAGTTCTTC. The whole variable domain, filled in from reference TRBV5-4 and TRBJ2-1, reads ETGVTQSPTHLIKTRGQQVTLRCSSQSGHNTVSWYQQALGQGPQFIFQYYREEENGRGNFPPRFSGLQFPNYSSELNVNALELDDSALYLCASRSFGQGAGNEQFFGPGTRLTVL.

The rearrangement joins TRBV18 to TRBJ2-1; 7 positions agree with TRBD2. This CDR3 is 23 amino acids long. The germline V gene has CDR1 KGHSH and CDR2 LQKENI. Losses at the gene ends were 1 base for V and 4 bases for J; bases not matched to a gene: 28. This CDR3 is CASSPRQVRGVTNVTSPYNEQFF. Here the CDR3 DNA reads TGTGCCAGCTCACCACGCCAGGTACGGGGGGTAACCAATGTAACCTCCCCATACAATGAGCAGTTCTTC.